Listed here is a single TCR beta chain. V trimming: 5 bases; J trimming: 11 bases; junction bases outside the gene matches: 11. This CDR3 spans 15 amino acids. The V gene's germline CDR1 is LNHDA and CDR2 SQIVND (reference sequence). This specimen belongs to a study of OX40 agonist ivuxolimab in advanced cancers. Study-level information: Participants, 65% to 85% male, averaged roughly 60 years of age, ranging from about 23 to 90. Past anti-PD-1, anti-PD-L1 or anti-CTLA-4 therapy was accepted, and roughly 42% had received some. A partial response was reached by three patients: one with hepatocellular carcinoma and two with cutaneous melanoma.

Using immunoSEQ multiplex PCR, the repertoire was profiled, and TCRdb retains in-frame clones only, with some absent. The data hold some 50,000 clones, with about 90% observed a single time. V and J are TRBV19 and TRBJ2-1, with TRBD1 matching over 11 bases. The specimen comprised CD4+ or CD8+ T cells sorted from blood, sampled in a trial of the OX40 agonist ivuxolimab. The origin of this receptor is an adult with an advanced solid tumor such as melanoma, head and neck, liver or kidney cancer. CDR3 DNA sequence: TGTGCCAGTAGTCCGGGACAGGGGGACAATGATAAGCAGTTCTTC. Translating gives CASSPGQGDNDKQFF.